This T cell receptor beta chain emerged from a study of T cells after yellow fever vaccination. Broader study findings: Although the secondary response was weaker, it peaked faster, at day 5 versus 15.

Germline V CDR1 and CDR2: ENHRY, SYGVKD. The CDR3 loop spans 14 amino acids. The germline V and J ends were trimmed by 7 bases and 3 bases, with 12 bases remaining between them. TCRdb itself ran the 5' RACE reads through MiXCR, one entry per CDR3 protein. This table has 250,000 to 300,000 distinct CDR3 sequences, around 5.2% appearing once. This clonotype was recorded many times. The antigen is undetermined. This sequence originates from a man younger than 30 who received the YFV17D yellow fever vaccine. Sample: CD4+ T cells sorted from PBMCs, taken on the day of the yellow fever booster vaccination. The chain has TRBV10-3 and TRBJ2-2, with D possibly matching TRBD2 (6 bases). CDR3 loop: CAINLSGDTGELFF. CDR3 bases: TGTGCCATCAACCTATCGGGGGACACCGGGGAGCTGTTTTTT.